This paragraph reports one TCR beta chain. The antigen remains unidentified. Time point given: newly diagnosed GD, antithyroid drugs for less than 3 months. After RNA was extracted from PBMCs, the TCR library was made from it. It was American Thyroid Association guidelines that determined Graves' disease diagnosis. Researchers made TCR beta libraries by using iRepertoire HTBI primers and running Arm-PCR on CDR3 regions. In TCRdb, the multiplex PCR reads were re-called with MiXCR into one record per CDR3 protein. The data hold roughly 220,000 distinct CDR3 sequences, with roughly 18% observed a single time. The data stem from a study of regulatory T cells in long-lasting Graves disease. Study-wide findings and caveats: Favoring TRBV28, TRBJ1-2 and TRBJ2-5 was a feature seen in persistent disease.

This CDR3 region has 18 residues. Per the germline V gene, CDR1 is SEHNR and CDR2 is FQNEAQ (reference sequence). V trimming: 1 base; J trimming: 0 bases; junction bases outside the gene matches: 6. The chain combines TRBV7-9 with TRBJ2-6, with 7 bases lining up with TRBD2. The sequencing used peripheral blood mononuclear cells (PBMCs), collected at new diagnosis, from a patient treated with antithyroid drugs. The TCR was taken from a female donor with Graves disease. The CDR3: CASSLGAGTNSGANVLTF. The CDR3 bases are TGTGCCAGCAGCTTAGGGGCAGGGACTAACTCTGGGGCCAACGTCCTGACTTTC.